The 28 T cell receptor beta chains below come from one sample, sequenced in a study of T-cell memory formation after mild COVID-19. TCRdb ran MiXCR on the 5' RACE reads and lists one entry per CDR3 protein. Among some 440,000 distinct CDR3 sequences, roughly 23% were seen once, and the ten largest hold approximately 12%. Sequencing was done on a sample of PBMCs or a T cell subset sorted from them (not recorded which). The receptors come from an adult woman who had mild COVID-19 (a few samples of this study predate the infection). Cell type and time point are not known.

The table lists this clonotype with a count of one. This chain links TRBV9 with TRBJ2-3, with D perhaps matching TRBD2 (6 bases). Per germline, CDR1 SGDLS and CDR2 YYNGEE. The length of the CDR3 is 15 residues. The germline V and J ends were trimmed by 7 bases and 1 base, with 16 bases remaining between them. CDR3 residues: CASRIRDSRTDTQYF. In DNA, the CDR3 is TGTGCCAGCCGGATCCGGGACTCTCGCACAGATACGCAGTATTTT.

This clonotype was seen a few times. The chain links TRBV20-1 to TRBJ2-1; 8 positions match TRBD2. The CDR3 covers 15 residues. The V and J ends lost 2 bases and 8 bases, in that order; junction bases with no gene match: 11. Germline V gives CDR1 DFQATT, CDR2 SNEGSKA (reference sequence). The chain's CDR3 is CSARRAGGGSDEQFF. CDR3 coding DNA: TGCAGTGCTAGAAGGGCGGGGGGCGGTTCGGATGAGCAGTTCTTC.

CDR3 coding DNA: TGTGCCAGTTCTGAGAGACTAGATAGCAATCAGCCCCAGCATTTT. Translation gives CASSERLDSNQPQHF. This chain joins TRBV19 and TRBJ1-5; D remains unclear. CDR3 length: 15 amino acids. Trimming pared 8 bases from V and 0 bases from J, leaving 14 bases between. Germline loops: CDR1 LNHDA, CDR2 SQIVND (reference sequence).

This clonotype was picked up a small number of times. This chain links TRBV7-8 with TRBJ2-7; 10 bases are a match to TRBD1. The V segment lost 4 bases and the J segment 3 bases; nucleotides outside the gene matches: 9. Germline V gives CDR1 SGHVS, CDR2 FQNEAQ. The CDR3 is made up of 16 amino acids. Here the CDR3 DNA reads TGTGCCAGCAGCTCCTCAGTCGGGACAGGGGACTACGAGCAGTACTTC. This gives the protein CASSSSVGTGDYEQYF.

This clonotype has more than one count but fewer than ten. V usage is TRBV20-1 and J usage is TRBJ1-1; D might be TRBD1 (6 bases). The CDR3 length is 12 residues. Looked up from germline, CDR1 is DFQATT and CDR2 is SNEGSKA (reference sequence). The DNA for the CDR3 is TGCAGCCAGGGGTCGAGGGAGACTGAAGCTTTCTTT. Its protein product is CSQGSRETEAFF.

The V gene is TRBV5-6, the J gene TRBJ1-5; D gene uncertain. V was cut by 0 bases and J by 9 bases, with 13 bases left in between. CDR1 and CDR2 from the germline V gene are SGHDT and YYEEEE. The CDR3 spans 14 residues. The CDR3 DNA is TGTGCCAGCAGCTTGGGCACTAGCCTAGGGCCCCAGCATTTT. Its translation: CASSLGTSLGPQHF.

In this sample, this clonotype turned up a few times. The genes are TRBV12-5 and TRBJ2-1; possible D gene TRBD1, 5 bases. CDR3 length: 12 amino acids. V gave up 4 bases and J gave up 4 bases, with 5 bases separating them. Germline loops: CDR1 LGHNT, CDR2 FRNRAP. The chain's CDR3 is CASGSGYNEQFF. CDR3 in DNA: TGTGCTAGTGGTTCAGGGTACAATGAGCAGTTCTTC.

This clonotype came up a few times. V gene TRBV20-1 combines with J gene TRBJ2-5; D not resolved. Germline V gene data show CDR1 as DFQATT and CDR2 as SNEGSKA (reference sequence). V lost 6 bases and J 2 bases, leaving 13 bases between the germline ends. The CDR3 is made up of 13 amino acids. CDR3 amino acids: CSARHLLQETQYF. The CDR3 bases are TGCAGTGCACGTCACCTATTACAAGAGACCCAGTACTTC.

V gene TRBV7-9 combines with J gene TRBJ2-2; 9 bases fit TRBD1. The CDR3 contains 17 residues. V lost 6 bases and J lost 1; bases outside the gene matches: 9. The germline CDR1 and CDR2 sequences are SEHNR and FQNEAQ (reference sequence). This chain's CDR3 is CASRGTLTGGNTGELFF. In nucleotides, the CDR3 is TGTGCCAGCAGGGGGACTCTGACAGGGGGGAACACCGGGGAGCTGTTTTTT. Full variable domain (rest looked up from reference TRBV7-9 and TRBJ2-2): DTGVSQNPRHKITKRGQNVTFRCDPISEHNRLYWYRQTLGQGPEFLTYFQNEAQLEKSRLLSDRFSAERPKGSFSTLEIQRTEQGDSAMYLCASRGTLTGGNTGELFFGEGSRLTVL.

In nucleotides, the CDR3 is TGTGCCACCAGTGATTTTGACAGCCAAGAGACCCAGTACTTC. Translating gives CATSDFDSQETQYF. The gene calls are TRBV24-1 and TRBJ2-5; possible D gene TRBD1, 5 bases. Trimming removed 1 base at V and 1 base at J, with 6 bases between. In germline, CDR1 is KGHDR, CDR2 SFDVKD. The CDR3 is 14 residues long.

The chain's CDR3 is CASNPLAPTGSDTQYF. In DNA form, the CDR3 reads TGTGCCAGCAACCCCCTCGCTCCGACGGGGTCGGATACGCAGTATTTT. V usage is TRBV5-6 and J usage is TRBJ2-3; the D gene is possibly TRBD2 (5 bases). This CDR3 region has 16 residues. Trimming stripped 6 bases from V and 6 bases from J, with 23 bases between. Per the germline V gene, CDR1 is SGHDT and CDR2 is YYEEEE.

This clonotype was detected only a few times. This chain connects TRBV7-9 to TRBJ1-5; 7 nucleotides align to TRBD1. The CDR3 covers 15 residues. Germline CDR1 reads SEHNR; CDR2 reads FQNEAQ (reference sequence). J lost 6 bases, V lost 1 base, and 6 bases had no gene match. The CDR3 DNA reads as TGTGCCAGCAGCTTAGGTCGGGACAGATCTCAGCCCCAGCATTTT. Translation: CASSLGRDRSQPQHF.

This clonotype was found once. V gene TRBV3-1 combines with J gene TRBJ2-6; unclear D gene. This CDR3 has 15 residues. Per germline, CDR1 LGHDT and CDR2 YNNKEL (reference sequence). Between the trimmed V and J ends, which lost 4 bases and 2 bases, there was a span of 9 bases. CDR3 protein: CASSLPRTGANVLTF. The CDR3, as DNA: TGTGCCAGCAGCCTACCTCGGACTGGGGCCAACGTCCTGACTTTC.

V usage is TRBV12-3 or TRBV12-4 and J usage is TRBJ1-6; D is uncertain. The CDR3 is 13 amino acids. V lost 8 bases and J 3 bases, leaving 8 bases between the germline ends. CDR3 in DNA: TGTGCCAGCTTTCCTCACTATAATTCACCCCTCCACTTT. Encoded protein: CASFPHYNSPLHF.

There are a few counts of this clonotype. The chain is built from TRBV7-6 and TRBJ2-1; possibly TRBD2 for D (5 bases). Germline V gives CDR1 SGHVS, CDR2 FNYEAQ. The germline V and J ends were trimmed by 5 bases and 3 bases, with 11 bases remaining between them. The length of the CDR3 is 14 residues. CDR3 sequence: CASSHERSYNEQFF. The CDR3, as DNA: TGTGCCAGCAGCCACGAGCGGAGCTACAATGAGCAGTTCTTC.

The chain is built from TRBV7-6 and TRBJ2-1, with 7 nucleotides matching TRBD1. The germline V gene encodes CDR1 SGHVS and CDR2 FNYEAQ. With 5 bases clipped from V and 9 bases from J, the junction kept 7 bases outside the gene matches. The CDR3 spans 13 residues. Here the CDR3 reads CASSPTGKSEQFF. CDR3 DNA sequence: TGTGCCAGCAGCCCGACAGGGAAGAGTGAGCAGTTCTTC.

This clonotype was seen many times. This chain links TRBV3-1 with TRBJ1-2, with D hard to call. This CDR3 has 17 residues. Trimming cost V 4 bases and J 2 bases, with 20 bases left between them. Germline assignment: CDR1 LGHDT and CDR2 YNNKEL (reference sequence). The CDR3 protein is CASSLAYVGYVNYGYTF. CDR3 coding DNA: TGTGCCAGCAGCCTCGCGTACGTGGGGTACGTGAACTATGGCTACACCTTC.

This clonotype turned up a few times. This chain uses TRBV5-1 with TRBJ2-7; TRBD2 matches at 7 bases. The germline CDR1 and CDR2 sequences are SGHRS and YFSETQ. The ends lost 0 bases at V and 3 bases at J; junction bases unmatched: 12. The CDR3 covers 17 residues. The CDR3 region has the DNA TGCGCCAGCAGCTTGGATCAGACGGGAGGTGTTCTCTACGAGCAGTACTTC. This gives the protein CASSLDQTGGVLYEQYF.

This clonotype was observed a few times. The J gene is TRBJ1-2, the V gene TRBV7-9, with 10 bases identical to TRBD1. The CDR3 is made up of 17 amino acids. The J segment lost 5 bases and the V segment lost 5 bases, leaving 14 bases of the junction unmatched. Looked up from germline, CDR1 is SEHNR and CDR2 is FQNEAQ (reference sequence). CDR3 DNA: TGTGCCAGCAGCCAGCGGGACAGGGGCGGTTACGTTTATGGCTACACCTTC. Its protein product is CASSQRDRGGYVYGYTF.

This clonotype was picked up a small number of times. The genes are TRBV19 and TRBJ2-1, with 10 bases that match TRBD2. Germline V gene sequence: CDR1 LNHDA, CDR2 SQIVND (reference sequence). The CDR3 consists of 14 residues. The V and J ends lost 7 bases and 10 bases, in that order; junction bases with no gene match: 10. The CDR3 loop reads CASTTSGRAGEQFF. The CDR3 DNA reads as TGTGCCAGTACCACCAGCGGGAGGGCAGGAGAGCAGTTCTTC.

The chain employs TRBV27 and TRBJ2-2, with 7 bases matching TRBD2. In germline, CDR1 is MNHEY, CDR2 SMNVEV (reference sequence). The CDR3 contains 14 residues. Trimming at V came to 4 bases and at J to 8 bases, leaving 7 bases not matched to a gene. The DNA of the CDR3 is TGTGCCAGCAGTTGGTCGGCGGGGGTAGGGGAGCTGTTTTTT. Its translation is CASSWSAGVGELFF.

This chain connects TRBV9 to TRBJ2-2; D is possibly TRBD1 or TRBD2 (5 bases each). The CDR3 sequence is 15 residues long. The V and J ends lost 4 bases and 3 bases respectively, with 13 bases between them. Germline V gives CDR1 SGDLS, CDR2 YYNGEE. The CDR3 is CASSSRVGDTGELFF. CDR3 coding DNA: TGTGCCAGCAGCTCTCGGGTGGGGGACACCGGGGAGCTGTTTTTT.

This chain joins TRBV5-6 and TRBJ1-1; D uncertain. Trimming removed 0 bases at V and 1 base at J, with 7 bases between. The CDR3 spans 14 residues. CDR1 is SGHDT, CDR2 YYEEEE, per germline. CDR3 amino acids: CASSLVLPNTEAFF. The CDR3 nucleotides are TGTGCCAGCAGCTTGGTGCTCCCGAACACTGAAGCTTTCTTT.

The V and J genes are TRBV3-1 and TRBJ2-5, with D possibly TRBD2 on 6 matching bases. CDR3 length equals 14 residues. V was pared by 4 bases and J by 4 bases, with 13 bases between. Per the germline V gene, CDR1 is LGHDT and CDR2 is YNNKEL (reference sequence). The CDR3 nucleotides are TGTGCCAGCAGCCCCTGGCGGGGTGGAGAGACCCAGTACTTC. Protein sequence: CASSPWRGGETQYF.

This clonotype has just a few counts. This chain uses TRBV5-1 with TRBJ2-3; D unclear. This CDR3 comprises 14 residues. V lost 4 bases to trimming and J lost 1 base, with 10 bases between them. CDR1 and CDR2 from the germline V gene are SGHRS and YFSETQ. The CDR3 protein is CASSRNVGTDTQYF. For the CDR3, the DNA is TGCGCCAGCAGCCGCAACGTGGGCACAGATACGCAGTATTTT.

The genes are TRBV6-6 and TRBJ2-3; tentative D call: TRBD1 (6 bases). V lost 7 bases and J lost 2, with 16 bases in between. CDR3 size: 15 residues. Germline-derived CDR1 and CDR2 are MNHNY and SVGAGI (reference sequence). CDR3 bases: TGTGCCAGCACTCCCAGCCGGACAGACACAGATACGCAGTATTTT. This gives the protein CASTPSRTDTDTQYF.

The CDR3 nucleotides are TGCGCCAGCAGCCAAGCATCAGCTCTAGCCAAAAACATTCAGTACTTC. It encodes CASSQASALAKNIQYF. The V and J genes are TRBV4-1 and TRBJ2-4; D ambiguous. Trimming took 1 base from V and 0 from J, leaving 10 bases between them. The CDR3 is made up of 16 amino acids. The germline CDR1 and CDR2 sequences are MGHRA and YSYEKL.

This clonotype turned up a few times. The rearrangement joins TRBV5-1 to TRBJ2-1; 9 positions agree with TRBD1. The CDR3 totals 17 residues. Germline CDR1 reads SGHRS; CDR2 reads YFSETQ. Losses at the gene ends were 7 bases for V and 8 bases for J; bases not matched to a gene: 19. The CDR3 coding sequence is TGCGCCAGCCTAACGCAACCTACCGGGACAGGGTTGGATGAGCAGTTCTTC. Protein sequence: CASLTQPTGTGLDEQFF.